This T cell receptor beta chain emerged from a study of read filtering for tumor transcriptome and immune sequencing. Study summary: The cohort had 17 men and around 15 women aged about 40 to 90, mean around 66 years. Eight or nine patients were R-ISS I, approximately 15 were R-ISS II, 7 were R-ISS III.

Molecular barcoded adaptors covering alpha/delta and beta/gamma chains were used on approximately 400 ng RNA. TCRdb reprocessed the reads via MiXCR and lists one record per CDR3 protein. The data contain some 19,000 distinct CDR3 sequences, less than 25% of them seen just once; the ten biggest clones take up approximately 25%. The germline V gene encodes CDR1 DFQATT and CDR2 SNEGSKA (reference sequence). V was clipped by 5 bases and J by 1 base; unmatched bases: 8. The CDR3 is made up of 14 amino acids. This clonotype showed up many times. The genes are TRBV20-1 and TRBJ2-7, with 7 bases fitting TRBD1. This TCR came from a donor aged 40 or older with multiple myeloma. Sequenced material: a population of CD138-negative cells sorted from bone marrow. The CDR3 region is CSAPDRDGSYEQYF. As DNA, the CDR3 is TGCAGTGCTCCCGACAGGGACGGTTCCTACGAGCAGTACTTC.